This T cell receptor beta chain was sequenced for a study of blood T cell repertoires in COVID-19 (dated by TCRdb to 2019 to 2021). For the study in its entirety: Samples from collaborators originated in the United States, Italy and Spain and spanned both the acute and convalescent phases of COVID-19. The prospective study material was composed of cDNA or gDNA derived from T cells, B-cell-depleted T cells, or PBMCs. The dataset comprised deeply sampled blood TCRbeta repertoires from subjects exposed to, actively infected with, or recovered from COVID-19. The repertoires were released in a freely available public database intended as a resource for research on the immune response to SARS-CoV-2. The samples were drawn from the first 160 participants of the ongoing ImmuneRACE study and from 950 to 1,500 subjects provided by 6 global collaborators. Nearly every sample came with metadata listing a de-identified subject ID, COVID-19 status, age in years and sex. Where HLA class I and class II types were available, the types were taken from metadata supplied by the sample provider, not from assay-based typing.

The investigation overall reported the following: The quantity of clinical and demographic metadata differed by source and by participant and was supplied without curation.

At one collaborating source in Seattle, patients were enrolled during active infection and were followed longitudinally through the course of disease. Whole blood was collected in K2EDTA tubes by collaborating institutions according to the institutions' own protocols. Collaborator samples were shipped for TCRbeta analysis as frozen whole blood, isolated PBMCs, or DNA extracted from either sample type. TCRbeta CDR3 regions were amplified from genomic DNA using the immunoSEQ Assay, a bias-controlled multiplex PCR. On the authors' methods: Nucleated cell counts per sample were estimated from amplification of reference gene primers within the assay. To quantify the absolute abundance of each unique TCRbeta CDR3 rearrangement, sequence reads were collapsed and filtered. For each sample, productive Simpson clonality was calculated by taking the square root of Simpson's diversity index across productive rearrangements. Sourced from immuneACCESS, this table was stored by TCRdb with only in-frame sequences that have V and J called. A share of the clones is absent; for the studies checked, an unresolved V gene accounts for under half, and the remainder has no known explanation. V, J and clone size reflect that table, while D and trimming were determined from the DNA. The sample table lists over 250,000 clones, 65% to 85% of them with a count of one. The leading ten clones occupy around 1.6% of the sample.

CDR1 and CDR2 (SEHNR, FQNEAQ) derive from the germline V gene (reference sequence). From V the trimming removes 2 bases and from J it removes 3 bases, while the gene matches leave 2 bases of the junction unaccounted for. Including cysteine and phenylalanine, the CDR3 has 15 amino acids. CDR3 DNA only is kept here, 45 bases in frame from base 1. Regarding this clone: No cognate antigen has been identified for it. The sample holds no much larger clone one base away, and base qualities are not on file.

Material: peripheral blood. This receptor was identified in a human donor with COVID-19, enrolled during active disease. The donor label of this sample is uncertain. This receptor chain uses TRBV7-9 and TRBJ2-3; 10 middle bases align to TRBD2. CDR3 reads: CASSLLAGETDTQYF. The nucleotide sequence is TGTGCCAGCAGCTTACTAGCGGGAGAGACAGATACGCAGTATTTT.